Listed here is a single T cell receptor (beta chain). The antigen is unknown. The entry originates in a study of identifying expanded T cells in peripheral blood. The study's findings and limits: About 1.3 clones differed between technical replicates, versus around 15 and 18 over time.

No infections or other immune events were documented during collection. Germline lookup yields CDR1 LNHDA and CDR2 SQIVND (reference sequence). V was shortened by 1 base and J by 2 bases, with 9 bases between the two germline ends. The CDR3 covers 15 residues. Measured with immunoSEQ multiplex PCR; TCRdb has only the in-frame clones, and not every one. The data hold about 86,000 clones, with more than 75% observed a single time. The receptor's source is a person aged 18 to 75 in good health. The chain uses TRBV19 and TRBJ1-5; a possible D gene is TRBD1 (5 bases). Material: blood. This CDR3 is CASSIGGFGNQPQHF. CDR3 sequence (DNA): TGTGCCAGTAGTATAGGGGGCTTCGGCAATCAGCCCCAGCATTTT.